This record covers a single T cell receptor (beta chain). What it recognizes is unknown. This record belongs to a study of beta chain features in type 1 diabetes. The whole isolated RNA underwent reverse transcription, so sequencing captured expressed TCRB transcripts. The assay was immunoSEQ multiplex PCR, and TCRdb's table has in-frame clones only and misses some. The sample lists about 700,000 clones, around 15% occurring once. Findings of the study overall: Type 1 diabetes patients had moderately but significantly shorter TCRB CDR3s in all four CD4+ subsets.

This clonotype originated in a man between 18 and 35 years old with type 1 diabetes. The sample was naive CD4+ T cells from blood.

This chain's CDR3 is CASSLIRQSDEQFF. In DNA form, the CDR3 reads TGTGCCAGCAGCTTAATTCGACAGTCTGATGAGCAGTTCTTC. The chain employs TRBV7-9 and TRBJ2-1, with D tentatively TRBD1 (5 bases). Trimming took off 2 bases at V and 8 bases at J, with 13 bases between the two ends. Germline V lookup: CDR1 SEHNR, CDR2 FQNEAQ (reference sequence). The CDR3 loop spans 14 amino acids.